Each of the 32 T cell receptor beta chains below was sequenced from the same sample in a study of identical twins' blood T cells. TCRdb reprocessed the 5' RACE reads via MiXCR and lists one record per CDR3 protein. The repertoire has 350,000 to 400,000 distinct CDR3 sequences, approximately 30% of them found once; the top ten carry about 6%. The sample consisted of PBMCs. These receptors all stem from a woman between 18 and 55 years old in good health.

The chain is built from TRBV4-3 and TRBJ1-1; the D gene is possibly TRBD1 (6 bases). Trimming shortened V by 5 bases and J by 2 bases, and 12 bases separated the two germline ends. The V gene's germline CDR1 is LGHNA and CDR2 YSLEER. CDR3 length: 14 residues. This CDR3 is CASSAGHQNTEAFF. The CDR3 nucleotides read TGCGCCAGCAGCGCGGGACACCAAAACACTGAAGCTTTCTTT.

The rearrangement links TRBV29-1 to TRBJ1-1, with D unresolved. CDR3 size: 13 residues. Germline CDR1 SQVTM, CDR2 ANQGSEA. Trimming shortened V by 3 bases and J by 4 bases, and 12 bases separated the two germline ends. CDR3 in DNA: TGCAGCGTTGACGGAGGCCTTAGCACTGAAGCTTTCTTT. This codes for CSVDGGLSTEAFF.

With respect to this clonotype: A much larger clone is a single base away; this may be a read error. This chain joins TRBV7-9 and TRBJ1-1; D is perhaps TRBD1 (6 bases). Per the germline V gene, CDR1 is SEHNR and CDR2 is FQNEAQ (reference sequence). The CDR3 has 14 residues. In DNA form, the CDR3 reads TGTGCCAACAGCTTAGGACAGATGAACACTGAAGCTTTCTTT. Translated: CANSLGQMNTEAFF.

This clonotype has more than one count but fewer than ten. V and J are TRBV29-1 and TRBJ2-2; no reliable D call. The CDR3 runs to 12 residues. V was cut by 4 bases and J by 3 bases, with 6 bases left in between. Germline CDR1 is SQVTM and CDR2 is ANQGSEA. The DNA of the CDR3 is TGCAGCGTTGTAGGGTACACCGGGGAGCTGTTTTTT. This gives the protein CSVVGYTGELFF.

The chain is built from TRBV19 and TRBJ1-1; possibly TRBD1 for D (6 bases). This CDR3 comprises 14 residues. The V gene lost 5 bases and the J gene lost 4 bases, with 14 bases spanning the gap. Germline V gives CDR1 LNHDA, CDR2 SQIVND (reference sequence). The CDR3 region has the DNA TGTGCCAGTAGTGCACAGGGTGTAAGCACTGAAGCTTTCTTT. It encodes CASSAQGVSTEAFF.

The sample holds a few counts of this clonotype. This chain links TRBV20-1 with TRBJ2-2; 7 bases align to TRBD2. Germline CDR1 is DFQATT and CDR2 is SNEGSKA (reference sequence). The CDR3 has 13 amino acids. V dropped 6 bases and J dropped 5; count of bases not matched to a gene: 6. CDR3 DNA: TGCAGTGCATACACTAGCGATACCGGGGAGCTGTTTTTT. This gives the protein CSAYTSDTGELFF.

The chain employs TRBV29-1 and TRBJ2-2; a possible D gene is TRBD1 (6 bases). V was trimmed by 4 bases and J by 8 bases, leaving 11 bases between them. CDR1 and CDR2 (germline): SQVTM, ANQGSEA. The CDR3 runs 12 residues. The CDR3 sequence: CSVVQGRGELFF. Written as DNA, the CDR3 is TGCAGCGTTGTTCAGGGGCGGGGGGAGCTGTTTTTT.

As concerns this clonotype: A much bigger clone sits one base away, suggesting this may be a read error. CDR3 sequence: CSVKGGTGYGYTF. CDR3 in DNA: TGCAGCGTCAAAGGGGGCACCGGCTATGGCTACACCTTC. The chain carries TRBV29-1 and TRBJ1-2, with 7 bases fitting TRBD1. V was clipped by 6 bases and J by 4 bases; unmatched bases: 8. This CDR3 comprises 13 residues. The V gene's germline CDR1 is SQVTM and CDR2 ANQGSEA.

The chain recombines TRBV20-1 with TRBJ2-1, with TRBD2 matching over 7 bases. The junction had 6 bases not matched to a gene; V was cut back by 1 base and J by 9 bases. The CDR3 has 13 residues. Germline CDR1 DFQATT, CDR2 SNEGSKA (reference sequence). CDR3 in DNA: TGCAGTGCTAGAGTGCAGCGGGACGGTGAGCAGTTCTTC. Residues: CSARVQRDGEQFF.

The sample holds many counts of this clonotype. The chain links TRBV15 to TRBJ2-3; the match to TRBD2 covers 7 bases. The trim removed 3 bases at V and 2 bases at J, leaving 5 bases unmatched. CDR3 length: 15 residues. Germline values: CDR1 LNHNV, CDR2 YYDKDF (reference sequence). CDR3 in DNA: TGTGCCACCAGCAGGCCTAGCGGCAACACAGATACGCAGTATTTT. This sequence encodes CATSRPSGNTDTQYF.

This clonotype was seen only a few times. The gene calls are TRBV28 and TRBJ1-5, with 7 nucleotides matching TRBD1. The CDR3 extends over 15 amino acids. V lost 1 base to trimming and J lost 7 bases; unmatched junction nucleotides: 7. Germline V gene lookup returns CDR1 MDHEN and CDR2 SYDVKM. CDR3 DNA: TGTGCCAGCAGTTTATTCCGACAGGGTTGGCAGCCCCAGCATTTT. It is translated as CASSLFRQGWQPQHF.

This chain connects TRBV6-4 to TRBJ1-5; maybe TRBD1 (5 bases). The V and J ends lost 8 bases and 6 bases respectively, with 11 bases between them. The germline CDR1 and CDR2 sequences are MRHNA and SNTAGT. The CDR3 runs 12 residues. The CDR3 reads CASGGVSQPQHF. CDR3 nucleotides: TGTGCCAGCGGAGGGGTAAGTCAGCCCCAGCATTTT.

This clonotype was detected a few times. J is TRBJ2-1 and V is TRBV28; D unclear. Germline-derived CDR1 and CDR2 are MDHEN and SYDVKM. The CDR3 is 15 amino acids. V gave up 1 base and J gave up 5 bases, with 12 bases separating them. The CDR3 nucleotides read TGTGCCAGCAGTTTATTCGGCAGGTTCAACAATGAGCAGTTCTTC. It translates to CASSLFGRFNNEQFF.

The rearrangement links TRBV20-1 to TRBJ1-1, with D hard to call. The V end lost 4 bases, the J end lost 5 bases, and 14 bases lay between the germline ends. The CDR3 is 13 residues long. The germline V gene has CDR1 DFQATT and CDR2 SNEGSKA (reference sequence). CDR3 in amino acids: CSAKPGLGTEAFF. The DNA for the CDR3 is TGCAGTGCTAAACCGGGATTGGGGACTGAAGCTTTCTTT.

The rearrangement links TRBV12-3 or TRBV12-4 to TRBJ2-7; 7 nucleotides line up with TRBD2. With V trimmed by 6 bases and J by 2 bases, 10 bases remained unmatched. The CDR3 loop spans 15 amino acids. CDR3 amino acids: CASRSRGDPTYEQYF. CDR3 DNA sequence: TGTGCCAGCAGATCCCGGGGGGATCCCACCTACGAGCAGTACTTC.

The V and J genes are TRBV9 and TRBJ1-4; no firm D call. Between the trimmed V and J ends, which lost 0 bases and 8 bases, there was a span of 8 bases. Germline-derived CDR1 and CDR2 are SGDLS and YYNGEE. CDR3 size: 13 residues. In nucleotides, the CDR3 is TGTGCCAGCAGCGTAGGGTCTCAGGAAAAACTGTTTTTT. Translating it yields CASSVGSQEKLFF.

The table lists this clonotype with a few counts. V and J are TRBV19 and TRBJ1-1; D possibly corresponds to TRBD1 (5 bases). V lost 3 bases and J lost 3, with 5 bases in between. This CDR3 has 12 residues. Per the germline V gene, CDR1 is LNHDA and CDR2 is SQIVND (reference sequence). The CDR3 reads CASSIRDTEAFF. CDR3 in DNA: TGTGCCAGTAGTATCAGGGACACTGAAGCTTTCTTT.

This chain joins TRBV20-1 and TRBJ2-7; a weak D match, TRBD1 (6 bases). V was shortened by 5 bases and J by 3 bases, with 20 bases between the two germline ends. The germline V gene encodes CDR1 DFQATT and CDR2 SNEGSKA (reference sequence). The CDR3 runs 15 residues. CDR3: CSARDTYQVYYEQYF. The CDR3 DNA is TGCAGTGCTCGGGACACTTACCAGGTATACTACGAGCAGTACTTC.

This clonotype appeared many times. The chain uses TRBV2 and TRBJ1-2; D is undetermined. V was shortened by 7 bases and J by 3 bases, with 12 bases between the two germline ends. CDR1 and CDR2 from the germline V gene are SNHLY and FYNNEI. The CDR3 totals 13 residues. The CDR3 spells CASMSASYYGYTF. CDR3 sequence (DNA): TGTGCCAGCATGTCAGCTTCATACTATGGCTACACCTTC.

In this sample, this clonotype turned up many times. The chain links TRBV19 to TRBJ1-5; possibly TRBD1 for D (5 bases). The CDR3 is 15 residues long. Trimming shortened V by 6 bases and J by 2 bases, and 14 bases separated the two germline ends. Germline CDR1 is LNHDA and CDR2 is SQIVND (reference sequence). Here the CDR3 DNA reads TGTGCCAGTAGCTCACTGGGGGACGGCAATCAGCCCCAGCATTTT. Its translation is CASSSLGDGNQPQHF.

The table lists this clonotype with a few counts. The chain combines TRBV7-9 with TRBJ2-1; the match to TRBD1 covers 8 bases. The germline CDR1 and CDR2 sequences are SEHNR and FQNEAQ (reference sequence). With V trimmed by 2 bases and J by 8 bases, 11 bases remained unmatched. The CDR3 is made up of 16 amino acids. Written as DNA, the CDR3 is TGTGCCAGCAGCTTAAAGGACTCGACAGGGGCCGATGAGCAGTTCTTC. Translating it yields CASSLKDSTGADEQFF.

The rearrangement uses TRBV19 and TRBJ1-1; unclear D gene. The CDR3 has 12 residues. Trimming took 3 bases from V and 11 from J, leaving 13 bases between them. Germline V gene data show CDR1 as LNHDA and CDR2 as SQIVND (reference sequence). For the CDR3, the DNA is TGTGCCAGTAGTATTCAGCGGGGTCGGGCTTTCTTT. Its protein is CASSIQRGRAFF.

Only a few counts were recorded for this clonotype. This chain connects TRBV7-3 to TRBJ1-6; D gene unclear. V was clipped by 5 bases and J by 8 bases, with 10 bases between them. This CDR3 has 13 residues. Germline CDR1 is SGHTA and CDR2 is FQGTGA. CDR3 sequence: CASSPDGHSPLHF. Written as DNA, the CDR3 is TGTGCCAGCAGCCCTGACGGTCATTCACCCCTCCACTTT.

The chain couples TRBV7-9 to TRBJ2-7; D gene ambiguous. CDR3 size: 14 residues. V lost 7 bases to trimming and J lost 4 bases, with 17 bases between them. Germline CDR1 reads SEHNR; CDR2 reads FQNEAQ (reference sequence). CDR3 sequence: CASTISGNRYEQYF. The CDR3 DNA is TGTGCCAGCACCATATCCGGAAACAGATACGAGCAGTACTTC.

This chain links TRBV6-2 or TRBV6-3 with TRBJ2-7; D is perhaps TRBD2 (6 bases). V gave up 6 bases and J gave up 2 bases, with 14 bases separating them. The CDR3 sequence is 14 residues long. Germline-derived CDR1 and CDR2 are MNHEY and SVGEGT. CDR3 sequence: CASSNSGGAYEQYF. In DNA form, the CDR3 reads TGTGCCAGCAGCAATAGCGGCGGAGCCTACGAGCAGTACTTC.

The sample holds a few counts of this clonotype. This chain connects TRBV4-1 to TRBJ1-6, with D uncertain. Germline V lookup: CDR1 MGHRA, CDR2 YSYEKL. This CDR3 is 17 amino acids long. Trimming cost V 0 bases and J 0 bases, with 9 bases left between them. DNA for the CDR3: TGCGCCAGCAGCCAAGATCTGGAGAGCTCCTATAATTCACCCCTCCACTTT. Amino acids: CASSQDLESSYNSPLHF.

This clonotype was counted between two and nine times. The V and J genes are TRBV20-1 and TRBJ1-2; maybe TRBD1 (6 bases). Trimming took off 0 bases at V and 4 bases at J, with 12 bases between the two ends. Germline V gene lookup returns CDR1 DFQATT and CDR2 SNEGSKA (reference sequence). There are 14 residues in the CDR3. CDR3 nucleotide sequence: TGCAGTGCTAGAGATGGCCGAGGGGGCTATGGCTACACCTTC. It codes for CSARDGRGGYGYTF.

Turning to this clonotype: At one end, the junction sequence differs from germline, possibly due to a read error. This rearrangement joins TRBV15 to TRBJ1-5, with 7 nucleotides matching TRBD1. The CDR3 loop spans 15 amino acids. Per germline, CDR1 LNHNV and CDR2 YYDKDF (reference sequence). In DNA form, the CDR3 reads TGTACCACCAGCAGAGATTCTGACAGGGCGAGGCCCCAGCATTTT. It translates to CTTSRDSDRARPQHF.

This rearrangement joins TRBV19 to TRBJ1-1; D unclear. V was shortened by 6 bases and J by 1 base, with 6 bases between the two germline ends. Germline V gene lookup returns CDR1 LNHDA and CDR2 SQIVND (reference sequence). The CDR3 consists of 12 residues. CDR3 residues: CASRRSNTEAFF. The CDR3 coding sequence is TGTGCCAGTAGGCGCTCGAACACTGAAGCTTTCTTT.

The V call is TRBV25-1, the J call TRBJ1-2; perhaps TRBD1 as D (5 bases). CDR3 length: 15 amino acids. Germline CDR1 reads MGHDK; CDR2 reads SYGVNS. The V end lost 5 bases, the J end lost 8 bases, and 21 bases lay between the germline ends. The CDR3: CASSPHFRVAGGYTF. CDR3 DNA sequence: TGTGCCAGCAGTCCCCACTTCAGGGTAGCGGGCGGCTACACCTTC.

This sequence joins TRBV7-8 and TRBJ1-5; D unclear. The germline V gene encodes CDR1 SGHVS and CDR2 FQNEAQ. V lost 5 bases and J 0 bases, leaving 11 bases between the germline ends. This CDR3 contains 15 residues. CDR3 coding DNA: TGTGCCAGCAGCGCCGGACGGATTAGCAATCAGCCCCAGCATTTT. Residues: CASSAGRISNQPQHF.

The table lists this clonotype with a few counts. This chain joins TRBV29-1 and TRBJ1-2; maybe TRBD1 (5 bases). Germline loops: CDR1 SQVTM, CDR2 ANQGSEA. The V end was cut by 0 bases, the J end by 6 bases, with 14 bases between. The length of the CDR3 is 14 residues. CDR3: CSVEDLQGGNGYTF. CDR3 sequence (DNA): TGCAGCGTTGAAGATCTTCAGGGAGGGAATGGCTACACCTTC.